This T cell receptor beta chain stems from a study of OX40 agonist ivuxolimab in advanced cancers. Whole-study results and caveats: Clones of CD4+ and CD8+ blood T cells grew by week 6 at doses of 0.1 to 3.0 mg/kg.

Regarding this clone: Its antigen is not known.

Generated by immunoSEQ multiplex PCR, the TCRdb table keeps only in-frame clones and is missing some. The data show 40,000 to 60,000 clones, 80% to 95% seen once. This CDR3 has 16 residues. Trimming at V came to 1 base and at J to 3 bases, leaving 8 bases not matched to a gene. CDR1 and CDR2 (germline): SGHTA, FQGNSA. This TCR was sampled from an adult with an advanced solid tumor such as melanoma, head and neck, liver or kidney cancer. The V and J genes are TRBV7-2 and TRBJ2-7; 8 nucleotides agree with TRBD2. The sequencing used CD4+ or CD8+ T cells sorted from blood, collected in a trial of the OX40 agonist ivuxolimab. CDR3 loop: CASSLEVAGPIYEQYF. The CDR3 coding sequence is TGTGCCAGCAGCTTAGAGGTAGCGGGACCGATCTACGAGCAGTACTTC.